The rows below give T cell receptor beta chains drawn from one sample of a study of cytomegalovirus exposure and HLA in healthy donors. Sequencing used immunoSEQ multiplex PCR; TCRdb keeps in-frame clones, though not all of them. Of more than 85,000 clones listed, 85% to 95% are singletons. Sequencing input: PBMCs. The receptors originated from a woman aged 25-40 years in good health and CMV-seropositive. Both conserved end residues are part of each CDR3. The D gene is left open where the match is weak.

j_call,d_call,v_call,cdr3_nt,cdr3_aa
TRBJ1-4,.,TRBV19,TGTGCCAGTAAACAGGCCAATGAAAAACTGTTTTTT,CASKQANEKLFF
TRBJ1-1,.,TRBV4-3,TGCGCCAGCAGCCAAGAGGCAGGGTGGGCTGAAGCTTTCTTT,CASSQEAGWAEAFF
TRBJ2-2,TRBD2,TRBV2,TGTGCCAGCCGCGGACTAGCGCGAAACACCGGGGAGCTGTTTTTT,CASRGLARNTGELFF
TRBJ2-5,.,TRBV5-1,TGCGCCAGCAGCTTGGACAGGGCCCAAGAGACCCAGTACTTC,CASSLDRAQETQYF
TRBJ2-2,TRBD1,TRBV19,TGTGCCAGCACAGGGGCGGCCGGGGAGCTGTTTTTT,CASTGAAGELFF
TRBJ2-3,.,TRBV11-2,TGTGCCAGCAGCTCAATCAGGTTTCCAGATACGCAGTATTTT,CASSSIRFPDTQYF
TRBJ2-2,TRBD1,TRBV6-5,TGTGCCAGCAGCCAGACAGGGTTGCACACCGGGGAGCTGTTTTTT,CASSQTGLHTGELFF
TRBJ2-5,.,TRBV2,TGTGCCAGCAGTGAAGCGCAGGGGAGGGTGACCCAGTACTTC,CASSEAQGRVTQYF
TRBJ1-5,TRBD1,TRBV15,TGTGCCACCAGCAGACCGGACAGGGCTCAAAGGCCCCAGCATTTT,CATSRPDRAQRPQHF
TRBJ2-7,TRBD2,TRBV19,TGTGCCAGTAGTACCGCTAGCGGACCCTCCTACGAGCAGTACTTC,CASSTASGPSYEQYF
TRBJ2-1,TRBD2,TRBV10-3,TGTGCCATCCGCCCGGGAGGGGGGGGGATCGGTGAGCAGTTCTTC,CAIRPGGGGIGEQFF
TRBJ2-1,TRBD2,TRBV19,TGTGCCAGTAGTATAGAGCCCCCCCTTAGCGGGAGTTATTACAATGAGCAGTTCTTC,CASSIEPPLSGSYYNEQFF
TRBJ1-4,TRBD1,TRBV7-2,TGTGCCAGCAGCCCCACCACAGGGGTGAATGAAAAACTGTTTTTT,CASSPTTGVNEKLFF
TRBJ2-2,TRBD1,TRBV6-6,TGTGCCAGCAGTTACCGGGACAGGGGTGCCGGGGAGCTGTTTTTT,CASSYRDRGAGELFF
TRBJ2-7,.,TRBV5-1,TGCGCCAGCAGCCCAGGACTGGATCTGTTCGAGCAGTACTTC,CASSPGLDLFEQYF
TRBJ1-5,TRBD1,TRBV19,TGTGCCAGTAGCAAGGCAGGGGGCTTTCAGCCCCAGCATTTT,CASSKAGGFQPQHF
TRBJ1-2,.,TRBV6-4,TGTGCCAGCAGTAAAGAAACAGGGTTCTCTTACTATGGCTACACCTTC,CASSKETGFSYYGYTF
TRBJ2-1,.,TRBV9,TGTGCCAGCAGCGTAGCTGGCGGGATCAACAATGAGCAGTTCTTC,CASSVAGGINNEQFF
TRBJ2-2,.,TRBV7-3,TGTGCCAGCAGCATGTTCCAGGGCACCGGGGAGCTGTTTTTT,CASSMFQGTGELFF
TRBJ1-4,.,TRBV19,TGTGCCAGTACCCGAGGAACGGGGGCAACTAATGAAAAACTGTTTTTT,CASTRGTGATNEKLFF
TRBJ2-5,TRBD1,TRBV7-2,TGTGCCAGCAGCTTAGGGGGGACAGGGGGGCAAGAGACCCAGTACTTC,CASSLGGTGGQETQYF